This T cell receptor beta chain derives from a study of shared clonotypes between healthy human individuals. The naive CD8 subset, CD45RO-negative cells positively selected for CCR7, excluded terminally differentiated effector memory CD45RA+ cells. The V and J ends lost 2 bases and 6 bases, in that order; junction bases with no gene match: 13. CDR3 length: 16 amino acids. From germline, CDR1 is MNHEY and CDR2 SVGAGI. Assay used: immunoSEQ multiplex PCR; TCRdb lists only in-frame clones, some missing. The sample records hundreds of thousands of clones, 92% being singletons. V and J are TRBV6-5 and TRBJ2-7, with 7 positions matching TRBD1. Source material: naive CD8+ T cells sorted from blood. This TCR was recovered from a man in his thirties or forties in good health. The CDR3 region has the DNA TGTGCCAGCAGTTACCTATCGGAGACAGGGTTTATCGAGCAGTACTTC. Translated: CASSYLSETGFIEQYF.